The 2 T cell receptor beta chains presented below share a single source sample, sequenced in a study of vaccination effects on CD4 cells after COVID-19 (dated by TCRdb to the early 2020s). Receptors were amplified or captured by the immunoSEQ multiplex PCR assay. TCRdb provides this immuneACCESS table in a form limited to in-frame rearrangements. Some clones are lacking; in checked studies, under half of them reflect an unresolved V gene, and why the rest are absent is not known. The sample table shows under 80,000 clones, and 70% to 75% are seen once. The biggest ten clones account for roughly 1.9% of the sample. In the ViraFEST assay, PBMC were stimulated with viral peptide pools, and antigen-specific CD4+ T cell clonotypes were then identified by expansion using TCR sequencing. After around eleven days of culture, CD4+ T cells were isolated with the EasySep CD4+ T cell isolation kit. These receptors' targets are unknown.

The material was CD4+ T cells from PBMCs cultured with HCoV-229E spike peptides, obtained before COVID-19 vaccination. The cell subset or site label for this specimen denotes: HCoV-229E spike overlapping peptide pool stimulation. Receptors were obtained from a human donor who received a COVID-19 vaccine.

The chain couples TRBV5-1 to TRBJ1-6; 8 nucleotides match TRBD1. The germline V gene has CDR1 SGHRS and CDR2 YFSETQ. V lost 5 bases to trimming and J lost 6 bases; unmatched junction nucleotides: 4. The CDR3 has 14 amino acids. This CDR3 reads CASRQGASNSPLHF. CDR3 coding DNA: TGCGCCAGCAGGCAGGGGGCCTCTAATTCACCCCTCCACTTT. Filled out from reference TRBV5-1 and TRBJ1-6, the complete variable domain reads KAGVTQTPRYLIKTRGQQVTLSCSPISGHRSVSWYQQTPGQGLQFLFEYFSETQRNKGNFPGRFSGRQFSNSRSEMNVSTLELGDSALYLCASRQGASNSPLHFGNGTRLTVT.

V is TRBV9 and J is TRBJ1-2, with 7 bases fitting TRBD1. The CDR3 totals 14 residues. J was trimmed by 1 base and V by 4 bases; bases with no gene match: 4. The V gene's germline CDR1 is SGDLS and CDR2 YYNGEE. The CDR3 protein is CASSPDRNNYGYTF. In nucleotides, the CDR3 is TGTGCCAGCAGCCCGGACAGGAATAACTATGGCTACACCTTC.